Listed below are T cell receptor beta chains from one sample, sequenced in a study of shared clonotypes between healthy human individuals. Clones were read by immunoSEQ multiplex PCR, and TCRdb kept only the in-frame ones, dropping some. The table records roughly 2.2 million clones, about nine tenths of them present only once. The sample comprised naive CD4+ T cells from PBMCs. These receptors came from a man aged 18-30 years in good health. Some clones in this sample may be carry-over from other donors' samples. CDR3s include the opening cysteine and the closing phenylalanine or tryptophan. The D gene is left open where the match is weak. Not all rows give a size; the values are once, few, many and, for expanded clones, a class.

j_call d_call v_call clone_size cdr3_aa cdr3_nt
TRBJ2-5 TRBD2 TRBV4-2 - CASSQEGRETLGETQYF TGTGCCAGCAGCCAAGAAGGGCGGGAGACCCTGGGGGAGACCCAGTACTTC
TRBJ2-1 - TRBV28 few CASRYKTHEQFF TGTGCCAGCAGATACAAGACACATGAGCAGTTCTTC
TRBJ1-2 - TRBV7-2 - CASSLGLEGGYTF TGTGCCAGCAGCTTAGGTCTGGAGGGTGGCTACACCTTC
TRBJ2-5 - TRBV18 once CASSPGLQETQYF TGTGCCAGCTCACCGGGCCTCCAAGAGACCCAGTACTTC
TRBJ2-1 - TRBV28 - CASSPPRHSIANNEQFF TGTGCCAGCAGTCCCCCCCGTCATAGCATTGCAAATAATGAGCAGTTCTTC
TRBJ2-5 - TRBV28 - CATRTRETQYF TGTGCCACACGAACTAGGGAGACCCAGTACTTC
TRBJ1-1 - TRBV6-6 - CASSYSTGGHTEAFF TGTGCCAGCAGTTACTCGACCGGGGGGCACACTGAAGCTTTCTTT
TRBJ2-1 TRBD2 TRBV27 - CASSFGGRALDEQFF TGTGCCAGCAGTTTTGGCGGGAGGGCTTTAGATGAGCAGTTCTTC
TRBJ1-1 - TRBV4-2 few CASSQAIRTAEAFF TGTGCCAGCAGCCAAGCAATCCGGACAGCGGAAGCTTTCTTT
TRBJ2-7 TRBD2 TRBV28 - CASSFSGGIYEQYF TGTGCCAGCAGTTTCTCGGGAGGAATTTACGAGCAGTACTTC
TRBJ1-1 TRBD1 TRBV5-1 - CASSARDRDTEAFF TGCGCCAGCAGCGCGCGGGACAGGGATACTGAAGCTTTCTTT
TRBJ2-7 - TRBV7-8 - CASSLASGGTYEQYF TGTGCCAGCAGCTTAGCGTCCGGGGGAACCTACGAGCAGTACTTC
TRBJ2-2 - TRBV5-1 - CASSLGPPVGGELFF TGCGCCAGCAGCCTAGGACCCCCCGTGGGCGGGGAGCTGTTTTTT
TRBJ2-3 TRBD2 TRBV7-9 - CASSLFGRARQDTQYF TGTGCCAGCAGCTTATTCGGGAGGGCCCGTCAAGATACGCAGTATTTT
TRBJ2-1 TRBD2 TRBV9 - CASSVGSGTSRYNEQFF TGTGCCAGCAGCGTAGGTAGTGGGACTAGCCGATACAATGAGCAGTTCTTC
TRBJ2-1 - TRBV9 - CASSVRTGGPSGSNEQFF TGTGCCAGCAGCGTCAGGACAGGGGGTCCTAGCGGGAGTAATGAGCAGTTCTTC
TRBJ2-3 TRBD2 TRBV5-1 - CASSSDEPSGRSTDTQYF TGCGCCAGCAGCTCAGACGAACCGAGCGGGAGATCTACAGATACGCAGTATTTT
TRBJ2-7 - TRBV6-5 - CASSYSRKSYEQYF TGTGCCAGCAGTTACTCTCGGAAATCCTACGAGCAGTACTTC
TRBJ2-1 - TRBV11-1 - CASSLRGMSSYNEQFF TGTGCCAGCAGCTTACGGGGGATGAGCTCCTACAATGAGCAGTTCTTC
TRBJ2-2 - TRBV28 - CASRRTGELFF TGTGCCAGCAGACGCACCGGGGAGCTGTTTTTT
TRBJ2-7 - TRBV2 - CASSEGYEQYF TGTGCCAGCAGTGAAGGCTACGAGCAGTACTTC
TRBJ2-5 - TRBV7-6 - CASSLAGTHQETQYF TGTGCCAGCAGCTTAGCCGGGACTCATCAAGAGACCCAGTACTTC
TRBJ2-3 TRBD2 TRBV5-6 - CASRKRTSGIRTDTQYF TGTGCCAGCAGAAAGCGGACTAGCGGGATTCGTACAGATACGCAGTATTTT
TRBJ1-1 - TRBV29-1 - CSVVGTEAFF TGCAGCGTTGTGGGTACTGAAGCTTTCTTT
TRBJ2-3 - TRBV9 - CASSVGGSSDTQYF TGTGCCAGCAGCGTAGGAGGGAGTAGCGATACGCAGTATTTT
TRBJ2-2 - TRBV7-3 - CASSSTTVQETGELFF TGTGCCAGCAGCTCCACCACCGTACAGGAGACCGGGGAGCTGTTTTTT
TRBJ2-3 - TRBV5-1 - CASSGGGTDTQYF TGCGCCAGCAGCGGAGGGGGCACAGATACGCAGTATTTT
TRBJ1-2 - TRBV18 - CASSPVGDLNYGYTF TGTGCCAGCTCACCAGTTGGAGACCTAAACTATGGCTACACCTTC
TRBJ2-3 TRBD2 TRBV7-2 - CASSLTSGMRTDTQYF TGTGCCAGCAGCTTAACTAGCGGGATGAGAACAGATACGCAGTATTTT
TRBJ1-2 TRBD1 TRBV7-9 - CASSLLGGGGDGYTF TGTGCCAGCAGCTTATTAGGAGGGGGCGGGGATGGCTACACCTTC
TRBJ1-5 - TRBV6-4 - CASSETQGYQPQHF TGTGCCAGCAGTGAAACTCAGGGCTATCAGCCCCAGCATTTT
TRBJ2-1 TRBD1 TRBV11-1 - CASSRVTGGNNEQFF TGTGCCAGCAGTCGAGTGACAGGGGGTAACAATGAGCAGTTCTTC
TRBJ2-7 - TRBV29-1 - CSVQRDPRSEQYF TGCAGCGTACAAAGGGATCCCCGATCCGAGCAGTACTTC
TRBJ2-1 - TRBV7-2 - CASSFEIRSEQFF TGTGCCAGCAGCTTTGAAATTAGGTCGGAGCAGTTCTTC
TRBJ2-1 - TRBV2 - CASSEGLHNEQFF TGTGCCAGCAGTGAAGGACTTCACAATGAGCAGTTCTTC
TRBJ2-6 - TRBV5-1 - CASSANPGIGANVLTF TGCGCCAGCAGCGCCAACCCTGGAATCGGGGCCAACGTCCTGACTTTC
TRBJ2-3 - TRBV19 - CASSIWTPGRSTDTQYF TGTGCCAGTAGTATATGGACCCCCGGACGAAGCACAGATACGCAGTATTTT
TRBJ2-7 - TRBV18 - CASSQDKEQYF TGTGCCAGCTCCCAGGATAAAGAGCAGTACTTC
TRBJ2-6 - TRBV28 - CASSQQVPGGANVLTF TGTGCCAGCAGCCAACAGGTGCCGGGTGGGGCCAACGTCCTGACTTTC
TRBJ1-4 TRBD1 TRBV7-9 - CASSFGQGGNEKLFF TGTGCCAGCAGCTTTGGACAGGGGGGTAATGAAAAACTGTTTTTT
TRBJ2-7 - TRBV29-1 once CSAKLGQKNTYEQYF TGCAGCGCAAAGCTCGGGCAGAAGAATACCTACGAGCAGTACTTC
TRBJ2-3 - TRBV19 - CASRGMGQGLHTQYF TGTGCCAGTAGAGGGATGGGGCAGGGTCTACATACGCAGTATTTT
TRBJ1-1 - TRBV7-9 - CASSLVLDSEAFF TGTGCCAGCAGCTTAGTACTGGACAGTGAAGCTTTCTTT
TRBJ1-2 - TRBV5-1 - CASSLLGTTIDYGYTF TGCGCCAGCAGCTTGCTCGGGACAACGATAGACTATGGCTACACCTTC
TRBJ2-1 - TRBV27 once CASSLGRTGYNEQFF TGTGCCAGCAGTTTAGGCAGAACGGGGTACAATGAGCAGTTCTTC
TRBJ1-1 - TRBV9 - CASSMGQNTEAFF TGTGCCAGCAGCATGGGACAGAACACTGAAGCTTTCTTT
TRBJ2-7 TRBD2 TRBV11-2 - CASSSSGSSYEQYF TGTGCCAGCAGCTCTAGCGGGAGTTCCTACGAGCAGTACTTC
TRBJ2-1 - TRBV4-3 - CASSQDQGREQFF TGCGCCAGCAGCCAAGACCAGGGACGAGAGCAGTTCTTC
TRBJ2-1 - TRBV5-1 - CASSLGSARAGEQFF TGCGCCAGCAGCTTGGGATCCGCGAGGGCGGGTGAGCAGTTCTTC
TRBJ2-7 - TRBV11-3 once CASGGNSYEQYF TGTGCCAGCGGGGGGAACTCCTACGAGCAGTACTTC